This T cell receptor (beta chain) is drawn from a study of identifying expanded T cells in peripheral blood. Generated by immunoSEQ multiplex PCR, the TCRdb table keeps only in-frame clones and is missing some. Here the sample spans approximately 100,000 clones, 88% being singletons. Study-wide points: Across healthy donors, higher total template counts meant significantly greater approximately two-week count variance.

There are 14 residues in the CDR3. Germline values: CDR1 SGHAT, CDR2 FQNNGV. Trimming removed 3 bases at V and 0 bases at J, with 8 bases between. About this clone itself: Antigen unknown.

The chain combines TRBV11-2 with TRBJ1-2; D remains ambiguous. Sequenced material: blood. This receptor was identified in a person between 18 and 75 years old in good health. The CDR3 sequence: CASSLGRANYGYTF. The CDR3 bases are TGTGCCAGCAGCTTGGGTCGGGCTAACTATGGCTACACCTTC.